The rows below give T cell receptor beta chains drawn from one sample of a study of cytomegalovirus exposure and HLA in healthy donors. Data came from immunoSEQ multiplex PCR; TCRdb stores just in-frame clones and leaves some out. The sample yields some 150,000 clones, 79% seen once. Material: PBMCs. These receptors originate from a man aged 45-65 years in good health and CMV-seropositive. Each CDR3 is given with its conserved first and last residue. A D gene is named only where the DNA matches it firmly. Expanded clones are given a class, and other clones once, few, many or no size at all.

d_call j_call v_call clone_size cdr3_aa cdr3_nt
. TRBJ1-2 TRBV28 . CVSSLSLVNYGYTF TGTGTCAGCAGTTTATCTTTAGTTAACTATGGCTACACCTTC
. TRBJ1-3 TRBV4-1 . CASSPLSGNTIYF TGCGCCAGCAGCCCCCTCTCTGGAAACACCATATATTTT
. TRBJ1-1 TRBV5-1 . CASRETANTEAFF TGCGCCAGCAGAGAAACAGCCAACACTGAAGCTTTCTTT
. TRBJ1-2 TRBV7-9 . CASSLSRAGHYGYTF TGTGCCAGCAGCTTAAGTAGGGCAGGGCACTATGGCTACACCTTC
. TRBJ2-5 TRBV25-1 . CASSESAVNQETQYF TGTGCCAGCAGTGAATCGGCGGTAAACCAAGAGACCCAGTACTTC
. TRBJ1-1 TRBV10-2 . CASKIVWGGAEAFF TGCGCCAGCAAAATTGTCTGGGGAGGGGCTGAAGCTTTCTTT
. TRBJ1-1 TRBV11-2 once CASSPGWTEAFF TGTGCCAGCAGCCCAGGGTGGACTGAAGCTTTCTTT
. TRBJ2-1 TRBV6-1 . CASSELWLSQFF TGTGCCAGCAGTGAACTGTGGCTTTCACAGTTCTTC
TRBD1 TRBJ1-1 TRBV30 . CACSRGGTGTEAFF TGTGCCTGCTCCCGGGGTGGGACAGGCACTGAAGCTTTCTTT
TRBD2 TRBJ2-3 TRBV11-2 . CASSTGLAPSTDTQYF TGTGCCAGCAGCACGGGACTAGCCCCTAGCACAGATACGCAGTATTTT
. TRBJ2-1 TRBV5-1 once CASFYSGEQFF TGCGCCAGCTTCTATAGCGGTGAGCAGTTCTTC
. TRBJ2-7 TRBV18 . CASSSQLAGYEQYF TGTGCCAGCTCCTCACAGTTGGCAGGATACGAGCAGTACTTC
TRBD1 TRBJ2-1 TRBV11-3 . CASSPKPGTGSNEQFF TGTGCCAGCAGCCCAAAACCCGGGACAGGGTCCAATGAGCAGTTCTTC
. TRBJ2-7 TRBV6-6 few CASSLGVGYEQYF TGTGCCAGCAGTTTAGGGGTGGGTTACGAGCAGTACTTC
. TRBJ2-5 TRBV30 . CAWSVPGETQYF TGTGCCTGGAGTGTACCGGGTGAGACCCAGTACTTC
. TRBJ2-7 TRBV4-1 . CASSHIGGGDEQYF TGCGCCAGCAGCCATATCGGTGGCGGGGACGAGCAGTACTTC
. TRBJ1-1 TRBV25-1 . CASSAKAGYTEAFF TGTGCCAGCAGTGCCAAGGCGGGGTACACTGAAGCTTTCTTT
. TRBJ2-7 TRBV9 . CASSGGGGYEQYF TGTGCCAGCAGCGGGGGAGGGGGCTACGAGCAGTACTTC
TRBD2 TRBJ2-3 TRBV4-2 . CASSQSLGGKTQYF TGTGCCAGCAGCCAATCCCTGGGAGGGAAAACGCAGTATTTT
TRBD2 TRBJ2-7 TRBV11-2 . CASSYLAGASYEQYF TGTGCCAGCAGCTACCTAGCGGGAGCCTCCTACGAGCAGTACTTC
TRBD1 TRBJ1-1 TRBV6-4 . CASSGTGGITEAFF TGTGCCAGCAGTGGGACAGGGGGCATCACTGAAGCTTTCTTT
. TRBJ2-5 TRBV27 . CASSIRYQETQYF TGTGCCAGCAGTATCAGGTACCAAGAGACCCAGTACTTC
TRBD2 TRBJ2-7 TRBV28 . CASSTSGRESYEQYF TGTGCCAGCAGTACATCCGGGAGGGAATCCTACGAGCAGTACTTC
. TRBJ1-5 TRBV30 . CAWSVGLGQPQHF TGTGCCTGGAGTGTCGGGTTAGGTCAGCCCCAGCATTTT
. TRBJ2-1 TRBV19 . CASNGVRGSYNEQFF TGTGCCAGTAATGGGGTTAGGGGCTCCTACAATGAGCAGTTCTTC
TRBD2 TRBJ2-5 TRBV6-1 . CASSGGGHQETQYF TGTGCCAGCAGTGGGGGAGGGCACCAAGAGACCCAGTACTTC
TRBD2 TRBJ2-7 TRBV30 . CAWSNRLAGGYEQYF TGTGCCTGGAGTAATCGACTAGCGGGAGGCTACGAGCAGTACTTC
TRBD2 TRBJ2-7 TRBV5-1 . CASSSNDRVMGLAGYEQYF TGCGCCAGCAGCTCGAACGACAGGGTTATGGGACTAGCGGGTTACGAGCAGTACTTC